Listed below are T cell receptor beta chains from one sample, sequenced in a study of T cell repertoires in aging, cancer and after chemotherapy. One entry per CDR3 protein, called by TCRdb with MiXCR from the multiplex PCR reads. This sample yields 10,000 to 15,000 distinct CDR3 sequences, of which roughly a third are seen a single time; 6.6% belongs to the top ten. The sequencing input was blood. All receptors come from a human donor in good health. The donor label of this sample is uncertain. Both conserved end residues are part of each CDR3. A D gene is named only where the DNA matches it firmly. Clone size, where shown, is once, few, many, or a class for clones that have expanded.

NA,TRBJ1-1,12,NA,TRBV6-5,TGTGCCAGCAGTTCCCAGGGAACTGAAGCTTTCTTT,CASSSQGTEAFF
once,TRBJ1-2,12,NA,TRBV20-1,TGCAGTGCTAGGGACCAGGGGAAGGGCTACACCTTC,CSARDQGKGYTF
NA,TRBJ2-3,15,NA,TRBV6-1,TGTGCCACCACTACCGACGGGGGACGCACAGATACGCAGTATTTT,CATTTDGGRTDTQYF
NA,TRBJ2-3,12,NA,TRBV7-6,TGTGCCAGCAGCCCCAGGGGAGATACGCAGTATTTT,CASSPRGDTQYF
NA,TRBJ2-1,16,TRBD1,TRBV29-1,TGCAGCGTTGAGGGTGGGGGACAGGGGGATTACAATGAGCAGTTCTTC,CSVEGGGQGDYNEQFF
NA,TRBJ2-7,14,NA,TRBV15,TGTGCCACCAGCAGCGCGAGGGGCCCACGGCAGCAGTACTTC,CATSSARGPRQQYF
NA,TRBJ1-6,16,NA,TRBV5-6,TGTGCCAGCAGCTTTTGGGCGCCCGGCGGTGATGCCCCCCTCCACTTT,CASSFWAPGGDAPLHF
few,TRBJ2-7,11,NA,TRBV19,TGTGCCAGTAGTAGTTCCTACGAGCAGTACTTC,CASSSSYEQYF
few,TRBJ2-7,14,NA,TRBV6-5,TGTGCCAGTACCGGGGCCTCCCGTGCCTACGAGCAGTACTTC,CASTGASRAYEQYF
NA,TRBJ1-6,16,TRBD1,TRBV6-5,TGTGCCAGCAGTACGACGGACAGGGTAGAAGGTTCACCCCTCCACTTT,CASSTTDRVEGSPLHF
NA,TRBJ1-2,13,NA,TRBV18,TGTGCCAGCTCACTTGACAGCAACTATGGCTACACCTTC,CASSLDSNYGYTF
NA,TRBJ2-7,14,TRBD1,TRBV5-4,TGTGCCAGCAGCTCGTGGACAGGCCTGGGAGAGCAGTACTTC,CASSSWTGLGEQYF
medium-sized,TRBJ1-2,12,NA,TRBV11-3,TGTGCCAGCAGCTTAGATTTCGCGGGCTACACCTTC,CASSLDFAGYTF
few,TRBJ2-5,16,NA,TRBV12-3/TRBV12-4,TGTGCCAGCACCTCATATTTGGGCTCGTACCAAGAGACCCAGTACTTC,CASTSYLGSYQETQYF
NA,TRBJ2-3,15,NA,TRBV6-1,TGTGCCAGCAGTGAAGTTTGGGGGGGCACAGATACGCAGTATTTT,CASSEVWGGTDTQYF
medium-sized,TRBJ2-6,16,NA,TRBV6-1,TGTGCCAGCAGTGAAGGAGGGGACTCTGGGGCCAACGTCCTGACTTTC,CASSEGGDSGANVLTF
medium-sized,TRBJ2-6,13,NA,TRBV29-1,TGCAGCGTACAGGGCGCCGGGGCCAACGTCCTGACTTTC,CSVQGAGANVLTF
NA,TRBJ2-3,12,NA,TRBV6-5,TGTGCCAGCAGCCGACGCGGGGATACGCAGTATTTT,CASSRRGDTQYF
NA,TRBJ2-5,16,TRBD2,TRBV6-4,TGTGCCAGCAGTGATTCGACTAGCGGGGGCCCCAGGACCCAGTACTTC,CASSDSTSGGPRTQYF
NA,TRBJ2-7,15,TRBD2,TRBV27,TGTGCCAGCAGTTCCGGGACTAGCGGGACATACGAGCAGTACTTC,CASSSGTSGTYEQYF
medium-sized,TRBJ1-1,13,NA,TRBV29-1,TGCAGTGCGGCCTCGGGGCGGGGCACTGAAGCTTTCTTT,CSAASGRGTEAFF
few,TRBJ2-4,19,TRBD2,TRBV19,TGTGCCAGTAGTCATCAGGGACTAGCGGGAGGACCAGCCAAAAACATTCAGTACTTC,CASSHQGLAGGPAKNIQYF
NA,TRBJ2-3,17,TRBD1,TRBV4-1,TGCGCCAGCAGCCAAGTCTGGACAGGGGGCCTCACAGATACGCAGTATTTT,CASSQVWTGGLTDTQYF
NA,TRBJ1-1,13,NA,TRBV19,TGTGCCAGTAGTGCCCGACAGAACATGGAAGCTTTCTTT,CASSARQNMEAFF
medium-sized,TRBJ2-5,14,NA,TRBV11-1,TGTGCCAGCAGCTGGGCGAACCAGGGGGAGACCCAGTACTTC,CASSWANQGETQYF
NA,TRBJ2-3,20,TRBD2,TRBV6-2/TRBV6-3,TGTGCCAGCAGTTACTCGACCCCATTGGGTGCGGGGGGGCCCCAAGATACGCAGTATTTT,CASSYSTPLGAGGPQDTQYF
few,TRBJ2-6,16,TRBD2,TRBV15,TGTGCCACCAGCAGAATGGGGGGGAGTGGGGCCAACGTCCTGACTTTC,CATSRMGGSGANVLTF
medium-sized,TRBJ2-6,16,NA,TRBV19,TGTGCCAGTAGCCGGGGCCGGGGCTCTGGGGCCAACGTCCTGACTTTC,CASSRGRGSGANVLTF
NA,TRBJ1-1,12,NA,TRBV19,TGTGCCAGTAGTATCCAACAGGGAACAGCTTTCTTT,CASSIQQGTAFF
medium-sized,TRBJ2-2,14,NA,TRBV11-1,TGTGCCAGCAGCAAGAGCAGGGTTACCGGGGAGCTGTTTTTT,CASSKSRVTGELFF
few,TRBJ2-1,13,NA,TRBV19,TGTGCCAGTAGTATCCCGGACCGTAATGAGCAGTTCTTC,CASSIPDRNEQFF
few,TRBJ2-5,13,NA,TRBV15,TGTGCCACCAGCAGAGATGAAGGAGGGACCCAGTACTTC,CATSRDEGGTQYF
medium-sized,TRBJ2-7,15,NA,TRBV15,TGTGCCACCAGCAGAGATGGGGTTTTAGTCCACGAGCAGTACTTC,CATSRDGVLVHEQYF
NA,TRBJ1-4,16,NA,TRBV7-6,TGTGCCAGCAGCTTATTATTCGGACAGCTTAATGAAAAACTGTTTTTT,CASSLLFGQLNEKLFF
medium-sized,TRBJ2-3,15,NA,TRBV7-6,TGTGCCAGCAGCTTAGCGGGAGGTTTTGGAGATACGCAGTATTTT,CASSLAGGFGDTQYF
few,TRBJ2-3,16,NA,TRBV13,TGTGCCAGCAGCCCCCGGAGTAGGGCTCGCACAGATACGCAGTATTTT,CASSPRSRARTDTQYF
NA,TRBJ1-2,15,NA,TRBV6-6,TGTGCCAGCAGTCGCCCGGACAGCGCTAACTATGGCTACACCTTC,CASSRPDSANYGYTF
NA,TRBJ1-5,14,NA,TRBV18,TGTGCCAGCCAGACCTCCGGGTCGGGCCAGCCCCAGCATTTT,CASQTSGSGQPQHF
NA,TRBJ2-1,15,NA,TRBV6-4,TGTGCCAGCAGTGACGGTCAGAGCTCCTACAATGAGCAGTTCTTC,CASSDGQSSYNEQFF
NA,TRBJ1-4,12,NA,TRBV6-5,TGTGCCAGCAGCTCGAATAGGGAAAAACTGTTTTTT,CASSSNREKLFF
NA,TRBJ2-4,13,NA,TRBV6-6,TGTGCCAGCAGGGGGCTTGGCAAAAACATTCGGTACTTC,CASRGLGKNIRYF
few,TRBJ2-2,15,TRBD2,TRBV6-1,TGTGCCAGCAGTGAAGCTAGCGGGGGGGCCGGGGAGCTGTTTTTT,CASSEASGGAGELFF
few,TRBJ2-2,22,NA,TRBV27,TGTGCCAGCAGCCTAGGGGTCCAACCCCACCTCGAGCGGACCTGGAACACCGGGGAGCTGTTTTTT,CASSLGVQPHLERTWNTGELFF
medium-sized,TRBJ2-2,15,TRBD1,TRBV19,TGTGCCAGTAGTCTACAGGGGGCGGCCACCGGGGAGCTGTTTTTT,CASSLQGAATGELFF
NA,TRBJ1-2,13,NA,TRBV28,TGTGCCAGCAGTTTAAGACGTTTGAGCGGCTACACCTTC,CASSLRRLSGYTF
NA,TRBJ1-4,12,NA,TRBV30,TGTGCCTGGAGCGAGGGAGAAGGAAAACTGTTTTTT,CAWSEGEGKLFF
NA,TRBJ2-5,13,NA,TRBV6-2/TRBV6-3,TGTGCCGCCAGCAAAAAGGAGCAAGAGACCCAGTACTTC,CAASKKEQETQYF
NA,TRBJ1-4,14,NA,TRBV6-1,TGTGCCAGCAGTGAATTAGGCACGGGTGAAAAACTGTTTTTT,CASSELGTGEKLFF
medium-sized,TRBJ2-7,13,NA,TRBV29-1,TGCAGCGCGTCAGGGGTCGGGTCCTACGAGCAGTACTTC,CSASGVGSYEQYF
NA,TRBJ2-2,14,NA,TRBV10-3,TGTGCCATCAGCCGAGGAGAGAACACCGAGGAGCTGTTTTTT,CAISRGENTEELFF
medium-sized,TRBJ1-1,14,NA,TRBV29-1,TGCAGCGTTGAAGTTATCGACAGGCCCACTGAAGCTTTCTTT,CSVEVIDRPTEAFF
NA,TRBJ1-1,12,NA,TRBV18,TGTGCCAGCTCACCAGGAGAGGGCGGGGCTTTCTTT,CASSPGEGGAFF
NA,TRBJ2-5,15,NA,TRBV19,TGTGCCAGTAGTAAACAGGGTAGCGCCCAAGAGACCCAGTACTTC,CASSKQGSAQETQYF
NA,TRBJ2-1,14,NA,TRBV18,TGTGCCAGCTCACCAGTGGCTACCTACAATGAGCAGTTCTTC,CASSPVATYNEQFF
NA,TRBJ1-5,14,TRBD1,TRBV12-3/TRBV12-4,TGTGCCAGCAGGGGGACAGGGGGCGGTCAGCCCCAGCATTTT,CASRGTGGGQPQHF
NA,TRBJ2-5,14,NA,TRBV12-3/TRBV12-4,TGTGCCAGCGCCCCCTTGGATTTAATTGGGACCCAGTACTTC,CASAPLDLIGTQYF
few,TRBJ1-4,16,NA,TRBV30,TGTGCCTGGAGTGAGGGCAAACTCGCGGCTAATGAAAAACTGTTTTTT,CAWSEGKLAANEKLFF
NA,TRBJ2-7,14,NA,TRBV18,TGTGCCAGCTCACCAGAGAGACAGAGCTACGAGCAGTACTTC,CASSPERQSYEQYF